This is a list of T cell receptor beta chains from one sample in a study of OX40 agonist ivuxolimab in advanced cancers. The assay was immunoSEQ multiplex PCR, and TCRdb's table has in-frame clones only and misses some. The sample has approximately 21,000 clones, approximately 84% seen once; the top ten hold more than 30%. Sequences were derived from CD4+ or CD8+ T cells sorted from blood, sampled in a trial of the OX40 agonist ivuxolimab. Receptor source: an adult with an advanced solid tumor such as melanoma, head and neck, liver or kidney cancer. CDR3s include the opening cysteine and the closing phenylalanine or tryptophan. Fields, in order: CDR3 DNA, CDR3 protein, V gene, clone size, J gene, D gene. A D gene is named only where the DNA matches it firmly. Size values are once, few and many counts, or a class for expanded clones, and some rows have none.

CDR3 DNA: TGCGCCAGCAGTCAATTCTCACACCCCAAAAACATTCAGTACTTC; CDR3 protein: CASSQFSHPKNIQYF; V gene: TRBV23-1; clone size: -; J gene: TRBJ2-4; D gene: -
CDR3 DNA: TGTGCCTGGAGTACCCGGGACCACAATCAGCCCCAGCATTTT; CDR3 protein: CAWSTRDHNQPQHF; V gene: TRBV30; clone size: -; J gene: TRBJ1-5; D gene: -
CDR3 DNA: TGTGCCAGCAGTTACTTATGGTCGGGAGGGAGCACTGAAGCTTTCTTT; CDR3 protein: CASSYLWSGGSTEAFF; V gene: TRBV6-5; clone size: -; J gene: TRBJ1-1; D gene: -
CDR3 DNA: TGTGCCAGCAGCACCGCCTGGGGGGGGGATTCACCCCTCCACTTT; CDR3 protein: CASSTAWGGDSPLHF; V gene: TRBV7-8; clone size: -; J gene: TRBJ1-6; D gene: -
CDR3 DNA: TGCGCCAGCAGCTCCGGGTTGGGGGGCCCATACAATGAGCAGTTCTTC; CDR3 protein: CASSSGLGGPYNEQFF; V gene: TRBV5-1; clone size: once; J gene: TRBJ2-1; D gene: -
CDR3 DNA: TGTGCCAGCCGGCCAGGGGCTTCAGGAAACACCATATATTTT; CDR3 protein: CASRPGASGNTIYF; V gene: TRBV6-6; clone size: -; J gene: TRBJ1-3; D gene: -
CDR3 DNA: TGTGCCAGCAGTTACTCGAGAGTCCCAGATACGCAGTATTTT; CDR3 protein: CASSYSRVPDTQYF; V gene: TRBV6-5; clone size: -; J gene: TRBJ2-3; D gene: -
CDR3 DNA: TGCGCCAGCAGCTTGGAAGGTGGAAACACGTGGGACGAGCAGTACTTC; CDR3 protein: CASSLEGGNTWDEQYF; V gene: TRBV5-1; clone size: -; J gene: TRBJ2-7; D gene: -
CDR3 DNA: TGTGCCAGCAGTCATAGCTCCTACGAGCAGTACTTC; CDR3 protein: CASSHSSYEQYF; V gene: TRBV5-1; clone size: -; J gene: TRBJ2-7; D gene: -
CDR3 DNA: TGTGCCAGCAGTTTATACGGGATGAGAACCGGGGAGCTGTTTTTT; CDR3 protein: CASSLYGMRTGELFF; V gene: TRBV28; clone size: once; J gene: TRBJ2-2; D gene: -
CDR3 DNA: TGTGCCAGCAGGTTAGTTTTGGACCATGAGCAGTTCTTC; CDR3 protein: CASRLVLDHEQFF; V gene: TRBV7-2; clone size: -; J gene: TRBJ2-1; D gene: -
CDR3 DNA: TGTGCCAGCAGCGCCCAGCCTAGCGGGCCTTACGAGCAGTACTTC; CDR3 protein: CASSAQPSGPYEQYF; V gene: TRBV9; clone size: -; J gene: TRBJ2-7; D gene: TRBD2
CDR3 DNA: TGTGCCAGCAGCTTACTAGGACAGGGGGCCTCAGATACGCAGTATTTT; CDR3 protein: CASSLLGQGASDTQYF; V gene: TRBV11-2; clone size: -; J gene: TRBJ2-3; D gene: TRBD1
CDR3 DNA: TGTGCCAGCAGCCCCGGTTTTAGGCCCTACGAGCAGTACTTC; CDR3 protein: CASSPGFRPYEQYF; V gene: TRBV6-5; clone size: -; J gene: TRBJ2-7; D gene: -
CDR3 DNA: TGTGCCAGCAGCTTGGCCGAGGGGGGGAGGTCTGGGGCCAACGTCCTGACTTTC; CDR3 protein: CASSLAEGGRSGANVLTF; V gene: TRBV5-4; clone size: -; J gene: TRBJ2-6; D gene: -
CDR3 DNA: TGTGCCAGCAGCTTAGTAGTGGACAGACCATCATTC; CDR3 protein: CASSLVVDRPSF; V gene: TRBV7-2; clone size: -; J gene: TRBJ1-2; D gene: -
CDR3 DNA: TGTGCCAGTAGTATTGAGGCGACAACATCTGGGGCCAACGTCCTGACTTTC; CDR3 protein: CASSIEATTSGANVLTF; V gene: TRBV19; clone size: once; J gene: TRBJ2-6; D gene: -
CDR3 DNA: TGTGCCAGCAGTGAATATCTGGGCATGAACACTGAAGCTTTCTTT; CDR3 protein: CASSEYLGMNTEAFF; V gene: TRBV6-1; clone size: -; J gene: TRBJ1-1; D gene: -
CDR3 DNA: TGTGCCAGCAGCCGAACCCTTAGTAGCACCGGGGAGCTGTTTTTT; CDR3 protein: CASSRTLSSTGELFF; V gene: TRBV7-2; clone size: -; J gene: TRBJ2-2; D gene: -
CDR3 DNA: TGTGCCAGCAGCCCGACTAGCGGGAGTGAGGAGACCCAGTACTTC; CDR3 protein: CASSPTSGSEETQYF; V gene: TRBV7-2; clone size: -; J gene: TRBJ2-5; D gene: TRBD2
CDR3 DNA: TGTGCCAGCAGTTACGATTTTCGGACTGAAGCTTTCTTT; CDR3 protein: CASSYDFRTEAFF; V gene: TRBV6-6; clone size: once; J gene: TRBJ1-1; D gene: -
CDR3 DNA: TGTGCCAGCAGCCAAGATGGGGCGGGAGGCGGCACAGATACGCAGTATTTT; CDR3 protein: CASSQDGAGGGTDTQYF; V gene: TRBV4-2; clone size: once; J gene: TRBJ2-3; D gene: TRBD2
CDR3 DNA: TGTGCCAGCAGTAGGACGGCGAACACCGGGGAGCTGTTTTTT; CDR3 protein: CASSRTANTGELFF; V gene: TRBV27; clone size: once; J gene: TRBJ2-2; D gene: -
CDR3 DNA: TGTGCCAGCAGTGATAATGTAAACGGGGAGCTGTTTTTT; CDR3 protein: CASSDNVNGELFF; V gene: TRBV2; clone size: -; J gene: TRBJ2-2; D gene: -
CDR3 DNA: TGTGCCAGCAGCTTATTTGGGCCCGGGGCAGGGACTAGCACAGATACGCAGTATTTT; CDR3 protein: CASSLFGPGAGTSTDTQYF; V gene: TRBV7-9; clone size: -; J gene: TRBJ2-3; D gene: -
CDR3 DNA: TGTGCCAGCTCACCACCGGGAGGGCCTAACGGGGAGCTGTTTTTT; CDR3 protein: CASSPPGGPNGELFF; V gene: TRBV18; clone size: -; J gene: TRBJ2-2; D gene: TRBD2
CDR3 DNA: TGTGCCAGTAGTATGGTATACAATGAGCAGTTCTTC; CDR3 protein: CASSMVYNEQFF; V gene: TRBV19; clone size: -; J gene: TRBJ2-1; D gene: -
CDR3 DNA: TGTGCCTGGAAGTATGGTTTTGAAGCTTTCTTT; CDR3 protein: CAWKYGFEAFF; V gene: TRBV30; clone size: -; J gene: TRBJ1-1; D gene: -
CDR3 DNA: TGTGCCTGGAGACCGTACCGGACTAGCGGGAGATCTTTCTCCTACGAGCAGTACTTC; CDR3 protein: CAWRPYRTSGRSFSYEQYF; V gene: TRBV30; clone size: -; J gene: TRBJ2-7; D gene: TRBD2
CDR3 DNA: TGTGCCAGCAGCCCCCAGCGGGGGGGCACAGATACGCAGTATTTT; CDR3 protein: CASSPQRGGTDTQYF; V gene: TRBV7-8; clone size: -; J gene: TRBJ2-3; D gene: TRBD2
CDR3 DNA: TGTGCCAGTAGTTCCGGGACCTTTAAAGAGACCCAGTACTTC; CDR3 protein: CASSSGTFKETQYF; V gene: TRBV19; clone size: -; J gene: TRBJ2-5; D gene: -
CDR3 DNA: TGTGCCAGCAGGGGGACAGGGGGTCAGGACGAGCAGTACTTC; CDR3 protein: CASRGTGGQDEQYF; V gene: TRBV6-1; clone size: -; J gene: TRBJ2-7; D gene: TRBD1
CDR3 DNA: TGCAGCGTTGCTTCAAGCCGGGGAGTCGACGAGCAGTACTTC; CDR3 protein: CSVASSRGVDEQYF; V gene: TRBV29-1; clone size: -; J gene: TRBJ2-7; D gene: -
CDR3 DNA: TGTGCCAGCAGCGCCAGGGGGCTAGGGAGGAATGAAAAACTGTTTTTT; CDR3 protein: CASSARGLGRNEKLFF; V gene: TRBV7-9; clone size: -; J gene: TRBJ1-4; D gene: TRBD1
CDR3 DNA: TGTGCCAGCAGGACGCGGACTAGCGGCCTCGAGCAGTACTTC; CDR3 protein: CASRTRTSGLEQYF; V gene: TRBV6-5; clone size: -; J gene: TRBJ2-7; D gene: TRBD2
CDR3 DNA: TGTGCCAGCAGTCACGACAGGGGCTCCGGGGAGCTGTTTTTT; CDR3 protein: CASSHDRGSGELFF; V gene: TRBV6-4; clone size: -; J gene: TRBJ2-2; D gene: TRBD1
CDR3 DNA: TGTGCCAGCAGCTGGGACCGTGCTAACTATGGCTACACCTTC; CDR3 protein: CASSWDRANYGYTF; V gene: TRBV5-5; clone size: -; J gene: TRBJ1-2; D gene: -
CDR3 DNA: TGTGCCAGCACTTTCCAACCGGGGCAGCCCCAGCATTTT; CDR3 protein: CASTFQPGQPQHF; V gene: TRBV11-2; clone size: -; J gene: TRBJ1-5; D gene: -
CDR3 DNA: TGTGCCAGCAGTCCTAACTCGATCAGCTCCTACAATGAGCAGTTCTTC; CDR3 protein: CASSPNSISSYNEQFF; V gene: TRBV7-3; clone size: -; J gene: TRBJ2-1; D gene: -
CDR3 DNA: TGCAGCGTTTACAGGGAAGCCTATGGCTACACCTTC; CDR3 protein: CSVYREAYGYTF; V gene: TRBV29-1; clone size: -; J gene: TRBJ1-2; D gene: -
CDR3 DNA: TGTGCCAGCAGTTACTCGACGAGCGGGGGGGCCTACGAGCAGTACTTC; CDR3 protein: CASSYSTSGGAYEQYF; V gene: TRBV6-6; clone size: -; J gene: TRBJ2-7; D gene: TRBD2
CDR3 DNA: TGTGCCAGTAGCTTTTCTACGGGAAATGAGCAGTTCTTC; CDR3 protein: CASSFSTGNEQFF; V gene: TRBV6-1; clone size: -; J gene: TRBJ2-1; D gene: -
CDR3 DNA: TGTGCCAGCAACCTGGAAATCTTTCGCGAGCAGTACTTC; CDR3 protein: CASNLEIFREQYF; V gene: TRBV28; clone size: once; J gene: TRBJ2-7; D gene: -
CDR3 DNA: TGTGCCAGCAGTGCCAATTTGGCTAGCGGGGGCCGCACAGATACGCAGTATTTT; CDR3 protein: CASSANLASGGRTDTQYF; V gene: TRBV6-1; clone size: once; J gene: TRBJ2-3; D gene: TRBD2
CDR3 DNA: TGTGCCAGCAGCGCCAGGGACAGTCTCTTGGGCATATATTTT; CDR3 protein: CASSARDSLLGIYF; V gene: TRBV9; clone size: -; J gene: TRBJ1-3; D gene: TRBD1
CDR3 DNA: TGCGCCAGCAGTGAGTCACCTAGCGTGAACACCGGGGAGCTGTTTTTT; CDR3 protein: CASSESPSVNTGELFF; V gene: TRBV10-1; clone size: -; J gene: TRBJ2-2; D gene: -
CDR3 DNA: TGTGCCAGCAGCTTAGAGACAGGGGCTTTTGAAAAACTGTTTTTT; CDR3 protein: CASSLETGAFEKLFF; V gene: TRBV11-2; clone size: -; J gene: TRBJ1-4; D gene: TRBD1
CDR3 DNA: TGTGCCAGCAGTCCTGTACAGGGGGTCCAGGCCCAGCATTTT; CDR3 protein: CASSPVQGVQAQHF; V gene: TRBV27; clone size: -; J gene: TRBJ1-5; D gene: TRBD1
CDR3 DNA: TGTGCCAGTAGTAGTAGCGGTCCGGGTGATACGCAGTATTTT; CDR3 protein: CASSSSGPGDTQYF; V gene: TRBV19; clone size: -; J gene: TRBJ2-3; D gene: -
CDR3 DNA: TGCGCCAGCAGCCAATCCCCAGAGTTGAATCAGCCCCAGCATTTT; CDR3 protein: CASSQSPELNQPQHF; V gene: TRBV4-1; clone size: -; J gene: TRBJ1-5; D gene: -